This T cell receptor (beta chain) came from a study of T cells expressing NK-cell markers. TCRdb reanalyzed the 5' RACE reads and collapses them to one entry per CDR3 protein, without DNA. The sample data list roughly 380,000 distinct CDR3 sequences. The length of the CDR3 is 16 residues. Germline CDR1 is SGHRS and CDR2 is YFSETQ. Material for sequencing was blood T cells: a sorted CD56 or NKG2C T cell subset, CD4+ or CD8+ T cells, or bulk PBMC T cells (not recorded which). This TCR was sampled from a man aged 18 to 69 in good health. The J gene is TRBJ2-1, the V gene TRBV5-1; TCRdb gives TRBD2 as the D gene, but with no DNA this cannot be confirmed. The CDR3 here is CASSLTSGGTYNEQFF.